The rows below give T cell receptor beta chains drawn from one sample of a study of blood T cell repertoires in COVID-19. Measured with immunoSEQ multiplex PCR; TCRdb has only the in-frame clones, and not every one. The data contain almost 500,000 clones, roughly nine tenths of them seen just once; the ten biggest clones take up under 9.5%. Sequenced material: PBMCs or T cells enriched from blood (not recorded which). The receptors were sampled from a woman aged 55-70 years who had recovered from COVID-19. Each CDR3 is given with its conserved first and last residue. The order of the fields is V gene, J gene, CDR3 protein.

TRBV6-6,TRBJ2-7,CASSYTNERETYEQYF
TRBV5-1,TRBJ1-2,CASSFTGGYGYTF
TRBV5-1,TRBJ2-3,CASSLGASGGDTQYF
TRBV11-2,TRBJ1-2,CASSLGQGAGYGYTF
TRBV19,TRBJ1-5,CASRSSNQPQHF
TRBV6-5,TRBJ2-7,CASSPRQGGNYEQYF
TRBV30,TRBJ2-1,CAWSGPGLAGGSSYNEQFF
TRBV18,TRBJ2-5,CASSPPSGEETQYF
TRBV28,TRBJ1-2,CASSGPGLHYGYTF
TRBV30,TRBJ2-7,CAWSPYLTGSAYEQYF
TRBV7-2,TRBJ1-5,CASSPTTGGGQPQHF
TRBV5-4,TRBJ2-6,CASSLQGTSGANVLTF
TRBV5-4,TRBJ1-2,CASSHRGDYGYTF
TRBV6-5,TRBJ1-1,CASSLPGAVNTEAFF
TRBV6-4,TRBJ2-7,CASSDPGQGTYEQYF
TRBV13,TRBJ2-3,CASSLLRGLSTDTQYF
TRBV14,TRBJ2-1,CASSQGGQAYNEQFF
TRBV6-5,TRBJ1-1,CATSTTGGATEAFF
TRBV5-1,TRBJ2-1,CASSLRGGEMSWEQFF
TRBV2,TRBJ2-2,CASSWTGGNGELFF
TRBV13,TRBJ2-3,CASSTGGAIDTQYF
TRBV30,TRBJ1-1,CAWRYSNTEAFF
TRBV6-5,TRBJ1-5,CASSYGRVNQPQHF
TRBV5-1,TRBJ1-6,CASSLATGGNSPLHF
TRBV5-6,TRBJ1-6,CASSPSRDRDSYNSPLHF
TRBV27,TRBJ2-2,CASSQTSGANTGELFF
TRBV10-3,TRBJ1-5,CANRGLGSVCNQPQHF
TRBV7-9,TRBJ1-2,CASTSATGGRLLYGYTF
TRBV5-4,TRBJ1-2,CASSLVAGGGYTF
TRBV6-5,TRBJ1-4,CASSYSGVTRGEKLFF
TRBV30,TRBJ1-4,CAWSGQETLTTNEKLFF
TRBV30,TRBJ1-3,CAWTVSGNTIYF
TRBV6-5,TRBJ1-2,CASSQGNYGYTF
TRBV10-2,TRBJ2-7,CATGTGGFYEQYF
TRBV10-3,TRBJ1-2,CAIRQGQSYGYTF
TRBV6-5,TRBJ2-7,CASSYGTFSSYEQYF
TRBV15,TRBJ1-5,CATSRGQVNQPQHF
TRBV27,TRBJ1-1,CASRGAESGRTEAFF
TRBV29-1,TRBJ1-3,CSVDRGLGNTIYF
TRBV10-1,TRBJ2-7,CASSPAGAAYEQYF
TRBV5-8,TRBJ1-5,CASSRWTASNQPQHF
TRBV5-1,TRBJ2-1,CASSLAYEQFF
TRBV7-9,TRBJ2-1,CASSSGLSYNEQFF
TRBV28,TRBJ1-4,CASSLYQDRDEKLFF
TRBV3-1/TRBV3-2,TRBJ2-6,CASSQVGQRSSGANVLTF
TRBV18,TRBJ1-2,CATSQGRDYGYTF
TRBV3-1/TRBV3-2,TRBJ1-2,CASSQEAGGIGGYTF
TRBV15,TRBJ1-2,CATSRAGTGGGYTF
TRBV5-1,TRBJ1-1,CASSFLNQGNTEAFF
TRBV3-1/TRBV3-2,TRBJ2-7,CASSRGGSYEQYF
TRBV27,TRBJ2-2,CASSRGQGASNTGELFF
TRBV2,TRBJ1-6,CASSTGTGNSPLHF